This T cell receptor beta chain came from a study of CD8 T cell repertoires and HIV-1 epitope variants. CDR1 is LGHNA, CDR2 YSLEER, per germline. Trimming pared 0 bases from V and 5 bases from J, leaving 13 bases between. This CDR3 comprises 15 residues. Profiling relied on immunoSEQ multiplex PCR, and the TCRdb table lists in-frame clones only, not all of them. The table has approximately 90,000 clones, almost 75% seen once. This clone was counted once. The chain couples TRBV4-3 to TRBJ1-1; TRBD1 might be the D (5 bases). Specimen: uncultured baseline CD8+ T cells from peripheral blood mononuclear cells (PBMCs). The clonotype originates from a male donor with HIV. CDR3 loop: CASSQDRRDGTEAFF. For the CDR3, the DNA is TGCGCCAGCAGCCAAGATCGCAGGGATGGGACTGAAGCTTTCTTT.